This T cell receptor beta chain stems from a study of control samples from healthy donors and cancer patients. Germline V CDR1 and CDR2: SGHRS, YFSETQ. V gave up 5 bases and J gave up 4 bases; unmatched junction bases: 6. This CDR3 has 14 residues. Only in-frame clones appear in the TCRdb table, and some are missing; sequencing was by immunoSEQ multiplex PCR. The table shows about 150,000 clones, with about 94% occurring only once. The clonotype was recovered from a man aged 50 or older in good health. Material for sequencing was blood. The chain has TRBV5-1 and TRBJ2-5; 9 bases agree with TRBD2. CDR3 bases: TGCGCCAGCAGAAGGCGGGAGGGCGTAGAGACCCAGTACTTC. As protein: CASRRREGVETQYF.